What follows are 18 T cell receptor beta chains derived from one specimen sequenced in a study of T cells in Graves' hyperthyroidism and ophthalmopathy. TCR beta CDR3 sequences were amplified from RNA transcripts. When the TCR CDR3 underwent first-round RT-PCR, the HTBI primer set was used. TCRdb independently ran MiXCR on the multiplex PCR reads; one entry per CDR3 protein. The profile shows approximately 590,000 distinct CDR3 sequences, about half of them singletons. Sequenced sample: peripheral blood or thyroid tissue (not recorded which). The receptors stem from a woman aged 18 to 35 with Graves' hyperthyroidism.

In this sample, this clonotype turned up once. A much larger clonotype is one base distant, so this may be a read error. The chain links TRBV9 to TRBJ1-1, with a weak D call TRBD1 (6 bases). Trimming left V 0 bases short and J 3 bases short, with 9 bases between. Germline loops: CDR1 SGDLS, CDR2 YYNGEE. This CDR3 is 14 amino acids long. CDR3 residues: CASSVGRGDTEAFF. CDR3 nucleotide sequence: TGTGCCAGCAGCGTAGGCAGGGGTGACACTGAAGCTTTCTTT.

V is TRBV29-1 and J is TRBJ1-1; the match to TRBD1 covers 8 bases. CDR1 is SQVTM and CDR2 is ANQGSEA in the germline V gene. The CDR3 sequence is 13 residues long. The junction had 5 bases not matched to a gene; V was cut back by 3 bases and J by 5 bases. CDR3 in amino acids: CSVETGVGTEAFF. The CDR3 DNA follows: TGCAGCGTTGAGACAGGGGTTGGTACTGAAGCTTTCTTT.

This clonotype came up a few times. V is TRBV19 and J is TRBJ2-5, with a possible D match to TRBD1 (6 bases). Trimming shortened V by 3 bases and J by 0 bases, and 17 bases separated the two germline ends. Germline CDR1 is LNHDA and CDR2 is SQIVND (reference sequence). This CDR3 region has 17 residues. The chain's CDR3 is CASSMAPSTGHQETQYF. The CDR3 region has the DNA TGTGCCAGTAGTATGGCCCCCTCGACAGGACACCAAGAGACCCAGTACTTC.

The V gene is TRBV12-3 or TRBV12-4, the J gene TRBJ2-5; no reliable D call. This CDR3 region has 13 residues. V was pared by 2 bases and J by 5 bases, with 9 bases between. The CDR3 loop reads CASSLSLTETQYF. The DNA for the CDR3 is TGTGCCAGCAGTTTAAGTCTAACGGAGACCCAGTACTTC.

This chain joins TRBV11-1 and TRBJ1-3; D is unresolved. The V end was cut by 10 bases, the J end by 4 bases, with 17 bases between. The germline V gene has CDR1 SGHAT and CDR2 FQDESV (reference sequence). CDR3 length equals 14 residues. CDR3 bases: TGTGCCACCAATATGGGAGGTGACGGAAACACCATATATTTT. This codes for CATNMGGDGNTIYF.

The J gene is TRBJ2-7, the V gene TRBV25-1, with a possible D match to TRBD1 (6 bases). The CDR3 is 14 amino acids. V gave up 5 bases and J gave up 2 bases, with 13 bases separating them. From germline, CDR1 is MGHDK and CDR2 SYGVNS. CDR3 in amino acids: CASSNDRRAYEQYF. DNA for the CDR3: TGTGCCAGCAGTAACGACAGGAGAGCCTACGAGCAGTACTTC.

V gene TRBV5-1 combines with J gene TRBJ2-7; 7 bases are shared with TRBD1. Looked up from germline, CDR1 is SGHRS and CDR2 is YFSETQ. This CDR3 comprises 13 residues. V dropped 6 bases and J dropped 0; count of bases not matched to a gene: 3. The CDR3 DNA follows: TGCGCCAGCATGGGACAGAACTCCTACGAGCAGTACTTC. Protein product: CASMGQNSYEQYF.

The CDR3 nucleotides read TGTGCCAGCAGCCACGGGACAACTGTCAATGGCTACACCTTC. Translation: CASSHGTTVNGYTF. The V gene is TRBV7-9, the J gene TRBJ1-2; D is possibly TRBD1 (6 bases). V lost 5 bases, J lost 6 bases, and 16 bases lay in between. CDR1 is SEHNR and CDR2 is FQNEAQ in the germline V gene (reference sequence). The CDR3 has 14 amino acids.

The rearrangement joins TRBV2 to TRBJ1-5; D remains ambiguous. The CDR3 is 14 amino acids. Between the trimmed V and J ends, which lost 3 bases and 4 bases, there was a span of 10 bases. The germline gives CDR1 SNHLY, CDR2 FYNNEI. The CDR3 coding sequence is TGTGCCAGCAGTGACTCCGGCAAAAATCAGCCCCAGCATTTT. Translating gives CASSDSGKNQPQHF.

V is TRBV25-1 and J is TRBJ1-1, with D possibly TRBD1 on 5 matching bases. The CDR3 consists of 16 residues. Germline CDR1 and CDR2: MGHDK and SYGVNS. The V gene lost 4 bases and the J gene lost 0 bases, with 15 bases spanning the gap. CDR3 DNA sequence: TGTGCCAGCAGTGCCCCAGGGACCTTCATGAACACTGAAGCTTTCTTT. Its translation: CASSAPGTFMNTEAFF.

Points on this clonotype: A much larger clone lies a single base off, so this may be a read error. The chain uses TRBV25-1 and TRBJ1-2, with 7 bases aligning to TRBD1. The CDR3 is made up of 13 amino acids. Losses at the gene ends were 3 bases for V and 8 bases for J; bases not matched to a gene: 6. Germline assignment: CDR1 MGHDK and CDR2 SYGVNS. The CDR3 nucleotides are TGTGCCAGCAGTGACCGAGGGGGCGGAGGCTACACCTTC. Its translation is CASSDRGGGGYTF.

V usage is TRBV5-1 and J usage is TRBJ1-1, with 7 bases fitting TRBD1. J gave up 6 bases and V 2 bases, and 1 base lay outside the gene matches. Germline assignment: CDR1 SGHRS and CDR2 YFSETQ. This CDR3 comprises 12 residues. CDR3 nucleotide sequence: TGCGCCAGCAGCTTCGGACAGGCTGAAGCTTTCTTT. Its translation is CASSFGQAEAFF.

The chain recombines TRBV19 with TRBJ1-5, with TRBD1 as a possible D gene (5 bases). The CDR3 extends over 13 amino acids. Germline assignment: CDR1 LNHDA and CDR2 SQIVND (reference sequence). Trimming removed 11 bases at V and 1 base at J, with 12 bases between. CDR3 nucleotides: TGTGCCTGGAGCGCAGGGAGCAATCAGCCCCAGCATTTT. It is translated as CAWSAGSNQPQHF.

This clonotype appeared many times. The gene calls are TRBV29-1 and TRBJ1-2; unclear D gene. The V gene lost 0 bases and the J gene lost 6 bases, with 8 bases spanning the gap. The CDR3 totals 12 residues. Per the germline V gene, CDR1 is SQVTM and CDR2 is ANQGSEA. The CDR3 loop is CSVEDIYDGYTF. The CDR3, as DNA: TGCAGCGTTGAAGACATCTACGATGGCTACACCTTC.

This clonotype has more than one count but fewer than ten. This chain uses TRBV7-2 with TRBJ2-7, with 10 bases lining up with TRBD2. Germline V CDR1 and CDR2: SGHTA, FQGNSA. With V trimmed by 9 bases and J by 4 bases, 12 bases remained unmatched. The CDR3 covers 15 residues. The CDR3 spells CASSTPGLASYEQYF. The CDR3 DNA reads as TGTGCCAGTAGCACACCGGGACTAGCGAGTTACGAGCAGTACTTC. Full variable domain (missing parts from reference TRBV7-2 and TRBJ2-7): GAGVSQSPSNKVTEKGKDVELRCDPISGHTALYWYRQSLGQGLEFLIYFQGNSAPDKSGLPSDRFSAERTGGSVSTLTIQRTQQEDSAVYLCASSTPGLASYEQYFGPGTRLTVT.

V usage is TRBV20-1 and J usage is TRBJ1-4, with D possibly TRBD1 on 5 matching bases. The length of the CDR3 is 13 residues. Germline V gene lookup returns CDR1 DFQATT and CDR2 SNEGSKA (reference sequence). The V end was cut by 1 base, the J end by 7 bases, with 10 bases between. The CDR3 DNA follows: TGCAGTGCTAGAGGGGGGGTTGGTGAAAAACTGTTTTTT. Translated, it gives CSARGGVGEKLFF.

The chain has TRBV15 and TRBJ1-5; the D gene is possibly TRBD1 (5 bases). CDR3 length equals 13 residues. Per the germline V gene, CDR1 is LNHNV and CDR2 is YYDKDF (reference sequence). Trimming took off 10 bases at V and 3 bases at J, with 13 bases between the two ends. The CDR3 spells CASRQGTNQPQHF. In DNA, the CDR3 is TGTGCCAGCAGGCAAGGGACCAATCAGCCCCAGCATTTT.

The table lists this clonotype with many counts. The chain couples TRBV25-1 to TRBJ1-1; TRBD1 matches 9 bases. CDR3 length: 15 residues. J lost 3 bases, V lost 1 base, and 3 bases had no gene match. The germline V gene has CDR1 MGHDK and CDR2 SYGVNS. The CDR3 sequence: CASSEFRTGDTEAFF. The DNA for the CDR3 is TGTGCCAGCAGTGAATTTAGGACAGGGGACACTGAAGCTTTCTTT.